The TCR beta chain under discussion was sequenced for a study of blood T cell repertoires in COVID-19 (dated by TCRdb to 2020 to 2022). A note on the overall study: Collaborator samples came from the United States, Italy and Spain and covered acute and convalescent phases of COVID-19. The repertoires were made available in a free public database intended to serve as a resource for research on the immune response to SARS-CoV-2. The dataset comprised deeply sampled blood TCRbeta repertoires from subjects exposed to, actively infected with, or recovered from COVID-19. The prospective study material was composed of cDNA or gDNA derived from T cells, B-cell-depleted T cells, or PBMCs. Sample metadata almost always included a de-identified subject ID, COVID-19 status, age in years and sex. Where available, HLA class I and class II types were taken from metadata supplied by the sample provider and were not determined by assay-based typing. The samples were drawn from two sources: the first 160 participants of the ongoing ImmuneRACE study, and 1,000 to 1,500 subjects contributed by 6 global collaborators. Summary of the overall study and its limitations: The amount of clinical and demographic metadata varied by source and participant and was provided uncurated.

V is cut by 0 bases and J by 5 bases, and the space between the germline ends is 3 bases. Looking up the germline V gene (reference sequence) yields CDR1 PRHDT and CDR2 FYEKMQ. From its cysteine to its phenylalanine, the CDR3 spans 12 amino acids. Left in the record is the CDR3 DNA by itself, 36 bases read in frame from the first base. Collaborating institutions collected whole blood in K2EDTA tubes following their own protocols. For TCRbeta analysis, collaborator samples were shipped as frozen whole blood, as isolated PBMCs, or as DNA extracted from either sample type. TCRbeta CDR3 regions were amplified from genomic DNA by means of the immunoSEQ Assay, a bias-controlled multiplex PCR. As for how the authors treated the data: Within the assay, amplification of reference gene primers was used to estimate how many nucleated cells each sample contained. To quantify the absolute abundance of each unique TCRbeta CDR3 rearrangement, sequence reads were collapsed and filtered. Productive Simpson clonality was computed per sample as the square root of Simpson's diversity index over productive rearrangements. TCRdb's version of the immuneACCESS table is confined to in-frame rearrangements and falls short of the full clone set. An unresolved V gene accounts for under half of the shortfall where checked; the remainder is of unknown origin. V and J calls and clone size are those listed in that table; D and trimming were worked out from the DNA. The sample table holds roughly 140,000 clones, of which 80% were seen once. The ten biggest clones cover about 0.58% of the sample.

A remark on this clone: Its antigen specificity is not known. Nothing much larger sits one base from this clone, and base qualities are not available.

The sequenced material came from peripheral blood. The rearranged segments are TRBV13 and TRBJ2-3, with an unclear D gene assignment. This receptor was identified in a man aged 60-69 years with acute or convalescent COVID-19. The DNA sequence is as follows: TGTGCCAGCAGCTTAGGGAGAGATACGCAGTATTTT. The translation is CASSLGRDTQYF.